These 10 T cell receptor beta chains share one sample of origin, sequenced in a study of cytomegalovirus exposure and HLA in healthy donors. PCR used 60 Vbeta primers and 13 Jbeta primers. Assay: immunoSEQ multiplex PCR; the TCRdb copy retains only in-frame clones and omits some. The sample has under 200,000 clones, approximately 81% seen once; the top ten hold approximately 2.4%. Material for sequencing was PBMCs. All receptors come from a woman in her fifties or sixties in good health and CMV-seronegative.

This clone was counted a few times. The rearrangement links TRBV19 to TRBJ1-2; D unresolved. Deletions cut 6 bases from V and 4 bases from J, with 15 bases between. This CDR3 is built from 14 residues. CDR1 is LNHDA, CDR2 SQIVND, per germline (reference sequence). This CDR3 reads CASSEGPPGYGYTF. As DNA, the CDR3 is TGTGCCAGTAGCGAGGGTCCTCCGGGCTATGGCTACACCTTC.

The chain carries TRBV11-3 and TRBJ1-1; D is unclear. Germline values: CDR1 SGHNT, CDR2 YENEEA. CDR3 length: 14 amino acids. V dropped 2 bases and J dropped 1 base, with 8 bases sitting between them. In DNA, the CDR3 is TGTGCCAGCAGCTTAACACACCAGAACACTGAAGCTTTCTTT. This encodes CASSLTHQNTEAFF. The variable domain in full, completed from reference TRBV11-3 and TRBJ1-1, reads EAGVVQSPRYKIIEKKQPVAFWCNPISGHNTLYWYLQNLGQGPELLIRYENEEAVDDSQLPKDRFSAERLKGVDSTLKIQPAELGDSAVYLCASSLTHQNTEAFFGQGTRLTVV.

The V gene is TRBV6-1, the J gene TRBJ1-4; no firm D call. Germline CDR1 reads MNHNS; CDR2 reads SASEGT. V was shortened by 4 bases and J by 0 bases, with 12 bases between the two germline ends. This CDR3 region has 16 residues. CDR3 DNA sequence: TGTGCCAGCAGTGGACTGACGTTCGCAACTAATGAAAAACTGTTTTTT. This sequence encodes CASSGLTFATNEKLFF.

The gene calls are TRBV2 and TRBJ2-1; tentatively, D is TRBD1 (6 bases). This CDR3 comprises 16 residues. The V and J ends lost 5 bases and 7 bases respectively, with 21 bases between them. Germline loops: CDR1 SNHLY, CDR2 FYNNEI. DNA for the CDR3: TGTGCCAGCAGTCCCACCGCAGGGGTAGGGAGAAATGAGCAGTTCTTC. It specifies CASSPTAGVGRNEQFF.

This clone occurred a few times. V is TRBV28 and J is TRBJ1-5; the D is unclear. The CDR3 is 14 residues long. Trimming took off 7 bases at V and 8 bases at J, with 18 bases between the two ends. The V gene's germline CDR1 is MDHEN and CDR2 SYDVKM. The CDR3: CASTLGDDLEPQHF. The CDR3 coding sequence is TGTGCCAGCACCCTGGGAGACGACTTGGAGCCCCAGCATTTT.

The chain uses TRBV19 and TRBJ1-2; tentative D call: TRBD1 (5 bases). The CDR3 totals 14 residues. CDR1 and CDR2 from the germline V gene are LNHDA and SQIVND (reference sequence). V gave up 8 bases and J gave up 0 bases, with 13 bases separating them. Written as DNA, the CDR3 is TGTGCCAGTGCCTACAGGATTACTAACTATGGCTACACCTTC. Amino acids: CASAYRITNYGYTF.

This rearrangement joins TRBV5-1 to TRBJ2-7; the match to TRBD1 covers 11 bases. Per the germline V gene, CDR1 is SGHRS and CDR2 is YFSETQ. The CDR3 is 16 residues long. Trimming removed 4 bases from V and 7 bases from J; junction bases left unmatched: 13. This CDR3 reads CASSQDHGTGGEEQYF. As DNA, the CDR3 is TGCGCCAGCAGCCAAGATCATGGGACAGGGGGTGAAGAGCAGTACTTC.

The rearrangement joins TRBV28 to TRBJ1-4; D possibly corresponds to TRBD1 (6 bases). V was pared by 5 bases and J by 2 bases, with 18 bases between. CDR1 is MDHEN and CDR2 is SYDVKM in the germline V gene. This CDR3 comprises 17 residues. Here the CDR3 reads CASSLVAGVGTNEKLFF. As DNA, the CDR3 is TGTGCCAGCAGTCTAGTAGCAGGGGTCGGCACTAATGAAAAACTGTTTTTT.

This rearrangement joins TRBV7-2 to TRBJ2-7, with no clear D. The germline gives CDR1 SGHTA, CDR2 FQGNSA. Trimming took 5 bases from V and 1 from J, leaving 12 bases between them. The CDR3 is 14 residues long. Written as DNA, the CDR3 is TGTGCCAGCAGCATGCCCCTAGAATCCTACGAGCAGTACTTC. This gives the protein CASSMPLESYEQYF.

The CDR3: CSVWSGPEAFF. The CDR3 nucleotides are TGCAGCGTATGGTCGGGTCCTGAAGCTTTCTTT. The gene calls are TRBV29-1 and TRBJ1-1, with no clear D. Germline CDR1 reads SQVTM; CDR2 reads ANQGSEA. This CDR3 has 11 amino acids. The ends were cut back, 6 bases at V and 6 bases at J, with 11 bases in the middle.